The T cell receptor beta chain described here comes from a study of CD8 T cells in Susac syndrome. The RNA, about 0.5 to 1 ug, was put through reverse transcription using random hexamers. Using its own MiXCR run on the immunoSEQ multiplex PCR reads, TCRdb lists one record per CDR3 protein. The data contain about 110,000 distinct CDR3 sequences, 94% of them seen just once; the ten biggest clones take up around 0.38%. The patients with Susac syndrome satisfied recently defined diagnostic criteria for either definite or probable disease. The V gene lost 2 bases and the J gene lost 0 bases, with 16 bases spanning the gap. CDR3 length equals 16 residues. Germline V lookup: CDR1 DFQATT, CDR2 SNEGSKA (reference sequence). This clonotype was counted once.

The sequence came from a human donor with Susac syndrome. Sequenced input: CD8+ T cells from PBMCs. V and J are TRBV20-1 and TRBJ2-5; the D gene is possibly TRBD1 (6 bases). The CDR3 loop reads CSARPFGQTYQETQYF. CDR3 coding DNA: TGCAGTGCTAGACCCTTCGGACAGACCTACCAAGAGACCCAGTACTTC.